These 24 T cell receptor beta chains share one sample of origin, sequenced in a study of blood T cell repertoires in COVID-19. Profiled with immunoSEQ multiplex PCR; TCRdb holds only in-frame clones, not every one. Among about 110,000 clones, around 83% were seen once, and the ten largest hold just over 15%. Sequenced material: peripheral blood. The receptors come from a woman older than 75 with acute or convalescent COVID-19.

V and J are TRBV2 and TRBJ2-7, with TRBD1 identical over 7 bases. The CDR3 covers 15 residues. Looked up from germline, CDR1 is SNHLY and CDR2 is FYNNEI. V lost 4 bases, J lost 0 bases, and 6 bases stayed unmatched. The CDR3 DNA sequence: TGTGCCAGCAGTGGAGAGGGACAGAGCTCCTACGAGCAGTACGTC. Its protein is CASSGEGQSSYEQYV.

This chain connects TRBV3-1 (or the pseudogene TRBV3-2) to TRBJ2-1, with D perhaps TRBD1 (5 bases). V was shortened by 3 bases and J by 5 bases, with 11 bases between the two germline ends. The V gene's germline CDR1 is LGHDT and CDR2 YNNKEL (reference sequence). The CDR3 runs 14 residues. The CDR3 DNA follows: TGTGCCAGCAGCCATCAGGGCGAAAACAATGAGCAGTTCTTC. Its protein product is CASSHQGENNEQFF.

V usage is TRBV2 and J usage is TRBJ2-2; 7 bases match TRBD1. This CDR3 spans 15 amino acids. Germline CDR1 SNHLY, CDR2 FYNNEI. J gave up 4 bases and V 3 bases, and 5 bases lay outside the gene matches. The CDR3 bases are TGTGCCAGCAGTGAGACAGGGCTTAGCACCGGGGAGCTGTTTTTT. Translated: CASSETGLSTGELFF.

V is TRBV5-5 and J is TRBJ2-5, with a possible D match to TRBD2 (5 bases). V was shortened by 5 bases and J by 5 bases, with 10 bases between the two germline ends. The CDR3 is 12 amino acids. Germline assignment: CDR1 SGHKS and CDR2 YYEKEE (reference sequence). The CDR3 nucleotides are TGTGCCAGCAGTATCGGGGATGAGACCCAGTACTTC. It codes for CASSIGDETQYF.

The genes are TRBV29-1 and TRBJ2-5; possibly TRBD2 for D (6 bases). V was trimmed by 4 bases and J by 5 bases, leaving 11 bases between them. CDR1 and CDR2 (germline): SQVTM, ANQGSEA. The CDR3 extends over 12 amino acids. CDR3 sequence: CSVVPGGETQYF. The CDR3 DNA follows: TGCAGCGTTGTCCCCGGAGGGGAGACCCAGTACTTC.

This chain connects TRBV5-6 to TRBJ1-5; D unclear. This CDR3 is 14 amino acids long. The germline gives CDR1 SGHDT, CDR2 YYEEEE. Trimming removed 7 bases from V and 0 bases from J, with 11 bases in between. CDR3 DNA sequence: TGTGCCAGCTCATCACGGTATAGCAATCAGCCCCAGCATTTT. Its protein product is CASSSRYSNQPQHF.

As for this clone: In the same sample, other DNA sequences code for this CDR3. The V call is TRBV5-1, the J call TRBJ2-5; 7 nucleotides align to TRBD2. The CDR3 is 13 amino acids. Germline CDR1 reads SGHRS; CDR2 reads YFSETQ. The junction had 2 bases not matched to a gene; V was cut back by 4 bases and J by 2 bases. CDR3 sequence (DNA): TGCGCCAGCAGCCTAGCGGCACAAGAGACCCAGTACTTC. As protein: CASSLAAQETQYF.

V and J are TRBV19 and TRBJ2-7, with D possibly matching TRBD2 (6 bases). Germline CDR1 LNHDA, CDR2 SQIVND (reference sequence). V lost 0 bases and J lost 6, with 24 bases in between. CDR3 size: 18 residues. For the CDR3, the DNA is TGTGCCAGTAGTATAGACATTGCGGGGAGGATAGCGATCGCCGAGCAGTACGTC. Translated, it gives CASSIDIAGRIAIAEQYV.

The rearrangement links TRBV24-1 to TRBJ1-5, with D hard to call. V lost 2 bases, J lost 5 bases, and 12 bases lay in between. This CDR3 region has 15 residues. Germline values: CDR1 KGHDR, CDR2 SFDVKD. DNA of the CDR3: TGTGCCACCAGTGATTCTAAACCAGGCCATCAGCCCCAGCATTTT. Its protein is CATSDSKPGHQPQHF.

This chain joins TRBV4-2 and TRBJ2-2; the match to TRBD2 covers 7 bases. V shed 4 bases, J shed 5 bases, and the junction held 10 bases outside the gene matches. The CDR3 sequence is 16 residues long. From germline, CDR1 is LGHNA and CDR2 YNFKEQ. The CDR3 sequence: CASSPEPGGKTGELFF. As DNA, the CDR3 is TGTGCCAGCAGCCCAGAACCGGGAGGCAAGACCGGGGAGCTGTTTTTT.

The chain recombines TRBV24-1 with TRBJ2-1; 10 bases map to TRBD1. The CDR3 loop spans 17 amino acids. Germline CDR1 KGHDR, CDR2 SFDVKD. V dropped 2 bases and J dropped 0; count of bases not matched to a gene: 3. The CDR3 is CATSDWDRGSSYNEQFF. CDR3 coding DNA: TGTGCCACCAGTGATTGGGACAGGGGAAGCTCCTACAATGAGCAGTTCTTC.

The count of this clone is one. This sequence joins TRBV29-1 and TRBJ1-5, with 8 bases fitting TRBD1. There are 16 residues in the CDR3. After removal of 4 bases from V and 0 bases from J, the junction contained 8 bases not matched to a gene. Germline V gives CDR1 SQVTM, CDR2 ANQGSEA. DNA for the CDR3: TGCAGCGTTGCGACAGGGGTGGGTTATAGCAATCAGCCCCAGCATTTT. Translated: CSVATGVGYSNQPQHF.

The CDR3 loop is CASSQVGGALIKFF. In DNA, the CDR3 is TGTGCCAGCAGCCAAGTAGGAGGGGCCCTGATTAAGTTCTTC. V and J are TRBV14 and TRBJ2-1; D might be TRBD2 (6 bases). Germline V lookup: CDR1 SGHDN, CDR2 FVKESK. Trimming removed 1 base from V and 14 bases from J, with 18 bases in between. This CDR3 contains 14 residues.

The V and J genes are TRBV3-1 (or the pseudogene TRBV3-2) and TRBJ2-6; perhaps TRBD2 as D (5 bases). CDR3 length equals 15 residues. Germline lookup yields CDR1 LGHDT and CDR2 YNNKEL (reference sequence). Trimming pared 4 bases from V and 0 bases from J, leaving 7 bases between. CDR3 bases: TGTGCCAGCAGCCCGGGAACCTCTGGGGCCAACGTCCTGACTTTC. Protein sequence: CASSPGTSGANVLTF.

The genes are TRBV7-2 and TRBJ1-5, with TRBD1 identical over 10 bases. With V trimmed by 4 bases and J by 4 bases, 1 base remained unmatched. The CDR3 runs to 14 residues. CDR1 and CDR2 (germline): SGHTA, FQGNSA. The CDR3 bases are TGTGCCAGCAGCTCGGACAGGGGGAATCAGCCCCAGCATTTT. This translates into CASSSDRGNQPQHF.

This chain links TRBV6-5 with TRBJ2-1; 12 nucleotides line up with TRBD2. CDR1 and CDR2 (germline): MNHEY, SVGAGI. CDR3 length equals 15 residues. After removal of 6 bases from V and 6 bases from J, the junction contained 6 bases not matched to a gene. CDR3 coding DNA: TGTGCCAGCAGCGCTAGCGGGAGGGCCTTCAATGAGCAGTTCTTC. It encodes CASSASGRAFNEQFF.

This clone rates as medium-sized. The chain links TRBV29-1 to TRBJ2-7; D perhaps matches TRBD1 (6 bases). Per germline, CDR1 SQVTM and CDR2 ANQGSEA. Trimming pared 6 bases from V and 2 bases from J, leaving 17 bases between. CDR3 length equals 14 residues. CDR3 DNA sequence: TGCAGCGTCTTTTCCGGGACATCTGCCTACGAGCAGTACTTC. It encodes CSVFSGTSAYEQYF.

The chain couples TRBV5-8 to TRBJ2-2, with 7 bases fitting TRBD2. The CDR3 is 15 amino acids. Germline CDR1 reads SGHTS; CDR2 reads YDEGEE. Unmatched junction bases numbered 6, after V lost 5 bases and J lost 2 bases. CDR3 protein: CASRSGTTNTGELFF. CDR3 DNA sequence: TGTGCCAGCAGGTCGGGGACTACTAACACCGGGGAGCTGTTTTTT.

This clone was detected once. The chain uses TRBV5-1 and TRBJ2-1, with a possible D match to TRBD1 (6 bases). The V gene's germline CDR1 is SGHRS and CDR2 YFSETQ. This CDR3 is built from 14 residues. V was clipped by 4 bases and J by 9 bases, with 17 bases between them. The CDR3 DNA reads TGCGCCAGCAGCCTGGAGTGGGGGCGAGGTGAGCAGTTCTTC. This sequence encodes CASSLEWGRGEQFF.

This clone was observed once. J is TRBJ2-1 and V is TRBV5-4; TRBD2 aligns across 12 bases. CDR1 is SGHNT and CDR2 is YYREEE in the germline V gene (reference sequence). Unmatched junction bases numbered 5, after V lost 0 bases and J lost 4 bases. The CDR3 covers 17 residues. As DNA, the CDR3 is TGTGCCAGCAGCTTGGGGACTAGCGGGATCAATTACAATGAGCAGTTCTTC. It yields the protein CASSLGTSGINYNEQFF.

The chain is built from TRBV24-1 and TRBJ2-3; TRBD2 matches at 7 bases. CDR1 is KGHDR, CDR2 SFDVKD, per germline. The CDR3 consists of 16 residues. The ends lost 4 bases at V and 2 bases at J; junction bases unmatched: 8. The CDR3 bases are TGTGCCACCAGTGACCCCTCCGGGACTACCACAGATACGCAGTATTTT. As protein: CATSDPSGTTTDTQYF.

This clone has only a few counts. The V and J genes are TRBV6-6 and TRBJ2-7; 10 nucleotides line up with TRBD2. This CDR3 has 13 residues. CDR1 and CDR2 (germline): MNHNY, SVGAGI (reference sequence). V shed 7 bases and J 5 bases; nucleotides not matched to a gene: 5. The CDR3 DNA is TGTGCCAGCACCACACTAGCGGGAAACGAGCAGTACTTC. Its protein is CASTTLAGNEQYF.

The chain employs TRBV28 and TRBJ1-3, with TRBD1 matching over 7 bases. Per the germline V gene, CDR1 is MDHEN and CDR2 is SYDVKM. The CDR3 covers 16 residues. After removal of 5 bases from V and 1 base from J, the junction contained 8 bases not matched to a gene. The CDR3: CASSGGGDLSGNTIYF. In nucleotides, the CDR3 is TGTGCCAGCAGTGGAGGGGGCGATTTATCTGGAAACACCATATATTTT.

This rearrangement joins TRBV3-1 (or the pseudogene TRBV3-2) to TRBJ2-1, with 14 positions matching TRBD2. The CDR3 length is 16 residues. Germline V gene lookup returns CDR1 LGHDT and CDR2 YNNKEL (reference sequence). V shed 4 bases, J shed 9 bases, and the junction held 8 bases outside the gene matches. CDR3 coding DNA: TGTGCCAGCAGCCCCCGACTAGCGGGAGGGCCGGGTGAGCAGTTCTTC. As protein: CASSPRLAGGPGEQFF.